The subject of this entry is one T cell receptor beta chain. Its antigen remains undetermined. The input lacks base qualities; no much larger clone sits a single base away. This specimen belongs to a study of T cells in localized non-small cell lung cancer (dated by TCRdb to about 2020). As for the study more broadly: Comparing tumors with uninvolved tumor-adjacent lungs, the study looked at the T cell repertoires of 200 to 250 patients with early-stage NSCLC. The cohort consisted of approximately 240 treatment-naive NSCLC patients whose localized lung tumors had been resected. Of the NSCLC patients, about 130 were male and around 99 were female, and the mean age was approximately 66 years. The full study reports these points: Higher blood T cell density associated with longer overall survival, while higher adjacent-lung clonality associated with shorter survival. Because multi-region sequencing of the tumors was not done, intratumor heterogeneity could not be ruled out. Because the study design was exploratory, TCR variables were selected using unadjusted p-values without false-discovery rate correction. A median of roughly 60 of the top 100 tumor clones turned up in the paired uninvolved adjacent lung, and 25 to 30 of those clones also ranked among the top 100 of that same adjacent lung. Uninvolved tumor-adjacent lung showed the highest T cell clonality, higher than tumor, which suggests more focused antigenic responses in the uninvolved tumor-adjacent lung.

From cysteine to phenylalanine, the CDR3 is 14 amino acids long. Only the CDR3 DNA stays, 42 bases, in frame from base 1. The CDR1 and CDR2 encoded by the germline V gene are MNHEY and SVGAGI. The junction shows trimming of 7 bases on V and 0 bases on J, plus 9 bases between the germline ends. The immunoSEQ Assay was used to sequence TCR beta CDR3 regions from DNA. Concerning the study's data processing: T cell density was computed as TCR beta template counts normalized to usable DNA estimated by amplifying housekeeping genes. Using the preseqR package, richness was estimated by extrapolating to 120,000 templates for tissue samples and 400,000 templates for PBMC samples. Clonality was defined by subtracting Pielou's evenness from one. To identify tissue-enriched TCRs, differential abundance testing was run on productive amino-acid clonotypes with a minimum total count of 5 and an alpha of 0.1. The Jaccard Index and the Morisita Overlap Index were used to measure how much the repertoires overlapped between compartments. GLIPH clustered TCR beta CDR3s with public tetramer-defined viral CDR3s; viral motifs required at least three viral sequences plus V-gene enrichment. Here the immuneACCESS table is served through TCRdb, limited to in-frame sequences with V and J called. Missing clones are a known gap in these copies; in checked studies unresolved V genes cover under half, and the rest lacks a known reason. That table is the source of V, J and clone size, and D and trimming were worked out from the DNA. In this sample the table shows roughly 18,000 clones, approximately 82% of which occur a single time. The ten largest account for approximately 24% of the sample.

At diagnosis, peripheral blood, uninvolved tumor-adjacent lung and tumor were collected and were preserved as a mix of fresh-frozen and FFPE material. Blood samples were analyzed as peripheral blood mononuclear cells for TCR repertoire profiling. Sequencing used peripheral blood, obtained before any cancer treatment. This sequence originates from a female donor over 55 with stage I lung adenocarcinoma. The V gene is TRBV6-5 and the J gene is TRBJ2-2, with the identity of the D gene unclear. The CDR3 protein sequence reads: CASNPLANTGELFF. Here is the DNA: TGTGCCAGCAACCCCCTCGCGAACACCGGGGAGCTGTTTTTT.